These 10 T cell receptor beta chains were all obtained from the same sample, sequenced in a study of cytomegalovirus exposure and HLA in healthy donors. Primers: 60 Vbeta forward and 13 Jbeta reverse. Repertoires were generated with immunoSEQ multiplex PCR, while TCRdb's copy carries only in-frame clones and drops some. In the table there are approximately 110,000 clones, 77% of which are singletons. Sequenced material: PBMCs. These receptors originate from a middle-aged woman in good health and CMV-seropositive.

The chain recombines TRBV6-6 with TRBJ2-3; 10 bases line up with TRBD1. CDR3 length: 11 amino acids. Germline values: CDR1 MNHNY, CDR2 SVGAGI (reference sequence). J gave up 11 bases and V 6 bases, and 2 bases lay outside the gene matches. The CDR3 DNA sequence: TGTGCCAGCAGCCGGGACAGGGGGCAGTATTTT. Translated, it gives CASSRDRGQYF.

In this sample, this clone turned up once. The rearrangement joins TRBV27 to TRBJ1-2, with D hard to call. This CDR3 comprises 14 residues. With 2 bases removed from V and 8 bases from J, the gap between germline ends came to 15 bases. CDR1 MNHEY and CDR2 SMNVEV come from the germline V gene (reference sequence). CDR3 DNA: TGTGCCAGCAGTTTACAGCCCGGGCGGGGAGGCTACACCTTC. Translation: CASSLQPGRGGYTF.

This rearrangement joins TRBV28 to TRBJ2-5; 10 bases fit TRBD2. This CDR3 comprises 16 residues. Germline CDR1 is MDHEN and CDR2 is SYDVKM. J gave up 2 bases and V 4 bases, and 7 bases lay outside the gene matches. The CDR3 spells CASSWTSGAEQETQYF. The CDR3 coding sequence is TGTGCCAGCAGTTGGACTAGCGGAGCCGAACAAGAGACCCAGTACTTC.

CDR3 sequence (DNA): TGTGCCAGCCAAGCCGAGGGGGGGCAGAACTATGGCTACACCTTC. This gives the protein CASQAEGGQNYGYTF. This chain uses TRBV6-4 with TRBJ1-2; D is perhaps TRBD1 (6 bases). Trimming left V 8 bases short and J 2 bases short, with 18 bases between. The CDR3 length is 15 residues. Germline V lookup: CDR1 MRHNA, CDR2 SNTAGT.

The genes are TRBV5-6 and TRBJ2-2; TRBD2 agrees at 7 bases. Germline CDR1 reads SGHDT; CDR2 reads YYEEEE. The CDR3 runs 14 residues. V trimming: 4 bases; J trimming: 4 bases; junction bases outside the gene matches: 4. The CDR3, as DNA: TGTGCCAGCAGCCTACTAGCGCCCACCGGGGAGCTGTTTTTT. Translation gives CASSLLAPTGELFF.

The J gene is TRBJ2-7, the V gene TRBV5-6, with 8 bases matching TRBD1. The germline gives CDR1 SGHDT, CDR2 YYEEEE. V was pared by 2 bases and J by 5 bases, with 3 bases of the junction left unmatched. This CDR3 is built from 13 residues. CDR3 sequence: CASSFRTGNEQYF. CDR3 coding DNA: TGTGCCAGCAGCTTTAGGACAGGGAACGAGCAGTACTTC. The complete variable domain, with remaining parts taken from reference TRBV5-6 and TRBJ2-7, reads DAGVTQSPTHLIKTRGQQVTLRCSPKSGHDTVSWYQQALGQGPQFIFQYYEEEERQRGNFPDRFSGHQFPNYSSELNVNALLLGDSALYLCASSFRTGNEQYFGPGTRLTVT.

The chain combines TRBV7-9 with TRBJ1-1, with 8 bases lining up with TRBD1. CDR3 size: 13 residues. V shed 4 bases and J 6 bases; nucleotides not matched to a gene: 4. CDR1 SEHNR and CDR2 FQNEAQ come from the germline V gene (reference sequence). CDR3 region: CASSSGQVPEAFF. The CDR3 DNA is TGTGCCAGCAGCTCGGGACAGGTACCTGAAGCTTTCTTT.

This clone was counted between two and nine times. The rearrangement uses TRBV6-1 and TRBJ2-7; D unclear. CDR1 is MNHNS, CDR2 SASEGT, per germline. This CDR3 contains 12 residues. The V end was cut by 4 bases, the J end by 2 bases, with 6 bases between. As DNA, the CDR3 is TGTGCCAGCAGTGGAGTGACCTACGAGCAGTACTTC. Translated: CASSGVTYEQYF.

The gene calls are TRBV2 and TRBJ2-2; no reliable D call. The CDR3 contains 17 residues. Deletions cut 2 bases from V and 2 bases from J, with 15 bases between. Germline V gives CDR1 SNHLY, CDR2 FYNNEI. CDR3 region: CASSERWAVRNTGELFF. CDR3 coding DNA: TGTGCCAGCAGTGAACGGTGGGCAGTTCGAAACACCGGGGAGCTGTTTTTT.

The chain is built from TRBV6-1 and TRBJ2-1; 8 nucleotides agree with TRBD1. From germline, CDR1 is MNHNS and CDR2 SASEGT. The CDR3 runs to 13 residues. V shed 6 bases and J 6 bases; nucleotides not matched to a gene: 4. The CDR3, as DNA: TGTGCCAGCAGGGACAGGGTTTTCAATGAGCAGTTCTTC. It specifies CASRDRVFNEQFF.